Below are 9 T cell receptor beta chains sequenced from a single sample in a study of T cells in Graves' hyperthyroidism and ophthalmopathy. RNA transcripts gave rise to amplified TCR beta CDR3 regions. Researchers ran a first-round RT-PCR on the TCR CDR3 using the HTBI primer set. TCRdb reanalysed the multiplex PCR reads using MiXCR and keeps one entry per CDR3 protein. The table records roughly 200,000 distinct CDR3 sequences, 15% to 20% of them present only once. The sequenced sample was blood. Receptors originate from a man aged 40-49 years with Graves' hyperthyroidism.

The chain has TRBV20-1 and TRBJ2-3, with 13 bases fitting TRBD2. CDR3 length: 18 residues. Trimming took 0 bases from V and 3 from J; bases not matched to a gene: 9. CDR1 and CDR2 from the germline V gene are DFQATT and SNEGSKA (reference sequence). The CDR3: CSARDPRLAGGQTDTQYF. CDR3 DNA sequence: TGCAGTGCTAGAGATCCTCGACTAGCGGGGGGCCAGACAGATACGCAGTATTTT.

This clonotype has ten or more counts. Compared with germline, one end of the junction differs, possibly owing to a read error. The chain carries TRBV7-7 and TRBJ1-1; a weak D match, TRBD1 (5 bases). The V gene's germline CDR1 is SSHAT and CDR2 FNYEAQ (reference sequence). This CDR3 is 13 amino acids long. The CDR3 nucleotides are TGTGCTAGCAGCTTAGCCCAGGGAGATGAAGCTTTCTTT. Translation: CASSLAQGDEAFF.

As to this clonotype: A much bigger clone sits one base away, suggesting this may be a read error. The V and J genes are TRBV11-1 and TRBJ1-6; TRBD1 agrees at 7 bases. Germline V gene data show CDR1 as SGHAT and CDR2 as FQDESV (reference sequence). The CDR3 spans 13 residues. This CDR3 is CASSEQGNSPPHF. In nucleotides, the CDR3 is TGTGCCAGCAGCGAACAGGGGAATTCACCCCCCCACTTT.

This clonotype was observed a handful of times. The V call is TRBV7-6, the J call TRBJ1-2; TRBD1 might be the D (6 bases). V lost 4 bases and J 4 bases, leaving 13 bases between the germline ends. The CDR3 contains 14 residues. Germline V lookup: CDR1 SGHVS, CDR2 FNYEAQ. The CDR3: CASSSTGSGYGYTF. The CDR3 bases are TGTGCCAGCAGCTCGACAGGCTCGGGCTATGGCTACACCTTC.

This clonotype has a count of ten or more. This rearrangement joins TRBV14 to TRBJ1-2; a weak D match, TRBD1 (5 bases). CDR1 and CDR2 from the germline V gene are SGHDN and FVKESK. CDR3 size: 17 residues. V gave up 5 bases and J gave up 2 bases, with 21 bases separating them. CDR3 in DNA: TGTGCCAGCAGCGCAACCACGCTCACAGGAGCCAACTATGGCTACACCTTC. It specifies CASSATTLTGANYGYTF.

Points on this clonotype: A much larger clone differs by one base, so this may be a read error. The chain joins TRBV5-1 to TRBJ2-1, with 9 bases aligning to TRBD1. V trimming: 4 bases; J trimming: 8 bases; junction bases outside the gene matches: 10. From germline, CDR1 is SGHRS and CDR2 YFSETQ. The CDR3 spans 15 residues. CDR3 residues: CASSLDRGHKDEQFF. For the CDR3, the DNA is TGCGCCAGCAGCCTGGACAGGGGTCATAAGGATGAGCAGTTCTTC. The full variable domain, with the rest looked up from reference TRBV5-1 and TRBJ2-1, is KAGVTQTPRYLIKTRGQQVTLSCSPISGHRSVSWYQQTPGQGLQFLFEYFSETQRNKGNFPGRFSGRQFSNSRSEMNVSTLELGDSALYLCASSLDRGHKDEQFFGPGTRLTVL.

The chain recombines TRBV5-5 with TRBJ1-2; D is undetermined. The CDR3 consists of 18 residues. Looked up from germline, CDR1 is SGHKS and CDR2 is YYEKEE (reference sequence). Trimming removed 0 bases from V and 0 bases from J, with 18 bases in between. The CDR3: CASSLEENGPFTNYGYTF. The CDR3 DNA follows: TGTGCCAGCAGCTTGGAAGAAAACGGTCCATTCACTAACTATGGCTACACCTTC.

In its sample, this clonotype was seen a few times. The chain combines TRBV19 with TRBJ2-6, with TRBD1 matching 10 bases. J was trimmed by 2 bases and V by 9 bases; bases with no gene match: 4. The length of the CDR3 is 15 residues. Germline V CDR1 and CDR2: LNHDA, SQIVND (reference sequence). The CDR3 protein is CASGQGVPGANVLTF. The CDR3 region has the DNA TGTGCCAGCGGACAGGGGGTACCTGGGGCCAACGTCCTGACTTTC. Full variable domain (outside the CDR3, taken from reference TRBV19 and TRBJ2-6): DGGITQSPKYLFRKEGQNVTLSCEQNLNHDAMYWYRQDPGQGLRLIYYSQIVNDFQKGDIAEGYSVSREKKESFPLTVTSAQKNPTAFYLCASGQGVPGANVLTFGAGSRLTVL.

This clonotype was seen many times. The chain combines TRBV30 with TRBJ1-2; weak D call: TRBD1 (5 bases). The CDR3 is made up of 14 amino acids. Trimming shortened V by 1 base and J by 3 bases, and 12 bases separated the two germline ends. Germline loops: CDR1 GTSNPN, CDR2 SVGIG (reference sequence). The CDR3 loop reads CAWSESGLHYGYTF. In DNA form, the CDR3 reads TGTGCCTGGAGTGAGTCGGGACTGCACTATGGCTACACCTTC.